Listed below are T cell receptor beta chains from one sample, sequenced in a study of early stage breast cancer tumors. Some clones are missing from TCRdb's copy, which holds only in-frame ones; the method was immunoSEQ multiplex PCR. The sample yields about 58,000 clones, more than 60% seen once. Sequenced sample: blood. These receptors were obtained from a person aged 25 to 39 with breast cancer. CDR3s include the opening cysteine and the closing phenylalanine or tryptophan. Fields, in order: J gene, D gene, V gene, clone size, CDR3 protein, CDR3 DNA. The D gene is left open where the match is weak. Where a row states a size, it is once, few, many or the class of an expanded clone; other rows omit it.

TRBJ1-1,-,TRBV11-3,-,CASSSQVNTEAFF,TGTGCCAGCAGCTCACAGGTGAACACTGAAGCTTTCTTT
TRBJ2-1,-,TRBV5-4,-,CASSSYYTAGPGNEQFF,TGTGCCAGCAGCTCCTACTACACAGCGGGCCCGGGGAATGAGCAGTTCTTC
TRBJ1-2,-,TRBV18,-,CASSPPSGTNYGYTF,TGTGCCAGCTCACCACCGTCGGGGACAAACTATGGCTACACCTTC
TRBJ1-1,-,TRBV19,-,CASSTGQSPLNTEAFF,TGTGCCAGTAGTACAGGCCAAAGCCCATTAAACACTGAAGCTTTCTTT
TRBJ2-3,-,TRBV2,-,CASREDWAKIRGGQPATQYF,TGTGCCAGCAGGGAGGACTGGGCAAAGATACGAGGGGGGCAGCCGGCGACGCAGTATTTT
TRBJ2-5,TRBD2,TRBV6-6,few,CASMLAGVETQYF,TGTGCCAGCATGCTAGCGGGAGTAGAGACCCAGTACTTC
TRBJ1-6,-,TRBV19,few,CASSIGTDYNSPLHF,TGTGCCAGTAGTATAGGAACAGATTATAATTCACCCCTCCACTTT
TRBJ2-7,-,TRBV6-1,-,CASSEAWVREYF,TGTGCCAGCAGTGAAGCGTGGGTTCGTGAGTACTTC
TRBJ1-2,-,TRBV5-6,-,CASTENGALPYGYTF,TGTGCCAGCACAGAGAATGGGGCCCTCCCTTATGGCTACACCTTC
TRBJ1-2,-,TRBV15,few,CATSREVEGLTYGYTF,TGTGCCACCAGCAGAGAGGTTGAGGGCCTTACCTATGGCTACACCTTC
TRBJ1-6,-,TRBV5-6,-,CASSPRMRTGPNSPLHF,TGTGCCAGCAGCCCACGGATGAGGACGGGACCGAATTCACCCCTCCACTTT
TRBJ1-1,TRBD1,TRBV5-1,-,CASSPQGTNTEAFF,TGCGCCAGCAGCCCACAGGGGACGAACACTGAAGCTTTCTTT
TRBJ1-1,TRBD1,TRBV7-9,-,CASLPDRANTEAFF,TGTGCCAGCCTCCCGGACAGGGCGAACACTGAAGCTTTCTTT
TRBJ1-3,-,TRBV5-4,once,CASSSDSYSGNTIYF,TGTGCCAGCAGCTCGGACAGCTACTCTGGAAACACCATATATTTT
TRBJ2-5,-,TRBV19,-,CASSVAQATYETQYF,TGTGCCAGTAGTGTGGCACAGGCTACCTACGAGACCCAGTACTTC
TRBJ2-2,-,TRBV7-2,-,CASSPRQGVGELFF,TGTGCCAGCAGCCCCCGGCAAGGGGTCGGGGAGCTGTTTTTT
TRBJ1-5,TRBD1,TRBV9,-,CASSSGGNSNQPQHF,TGTGCCAGCAGCTCAGGGGGAAACAGCAATCAGCCCCAGCATTTT
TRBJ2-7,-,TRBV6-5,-,CASSYSNPSYEQYF,TGTGCCAGCAGTTACTCGAATCCATCCTACGAGCAGTACTTC
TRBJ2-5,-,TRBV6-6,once,CASSYSGAGEQYF,TGTGCCAGCAGTTACTCAGGGGCGGGTGAGCAGTACTTC
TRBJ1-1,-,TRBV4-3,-,CASSQEPLGVTEAFF,TGCGCCAGCAGCCAAGAACCCTTGGGGGTCACTGAAGCTTTCTTT
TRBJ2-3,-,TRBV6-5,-,CAASEGTHTDTQYF,TGTGCCGCCAGCGAGGGGACCCACACAGATACGCAGTATTTT
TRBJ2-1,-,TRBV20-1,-,CSARDAREQFF,TGCAGTGCTAGAGACGCCCGTGAGCAGTTCTTC
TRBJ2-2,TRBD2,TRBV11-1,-,CASSPRGTSGPTGELFF,TGTGCCAGCAGCCCCCGAGGGACTAGCGGTCCCACCGGGGAGCTGTTTTTT
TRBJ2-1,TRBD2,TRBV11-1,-,CASSFPPASGKLGEQFF,TGTGCCAGCAGCTTCCCTCCGGCTAGCGGGAAGTTGGGTGAGCAGTTCTTC
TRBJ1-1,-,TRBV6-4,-,CATHLGTEAFF,TGTGCCACCCACCTTGGCACTGAAGCTTTCTTT
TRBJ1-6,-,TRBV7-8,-,CASSLGGGVSDNSPLHF,TGTGCCAGCAGCCTAGGAGGCGGGGTCTCAGATAATTCACCCCTCCACTTT
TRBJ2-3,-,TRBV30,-,CACIEAADTQYF,TGTGCCTGTATCGAAGCGGCAGATACGCAGTATTTT
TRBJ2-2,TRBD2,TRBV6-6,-,CASSYSGRMGGELFF,TGTGCCAGCAGTTATAGCGGGAGGATGGGCGGGGAGCTGTTTTTT
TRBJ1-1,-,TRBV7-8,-,CASSLSPRWDEAFF,TGTGCCAGCAGCCTTAGTCCCCGATGGGATGAAGCTTTCTTT
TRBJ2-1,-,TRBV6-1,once,CASSVAGEQFF,TGTGCCAGCAGTGTCGCGGGTGAGCAGTTCTTC
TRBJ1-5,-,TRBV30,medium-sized,CAWNSDSNQPQHF,TGTGCCTGGAATTCTGATAGCAATCAGCCCCAGCATTTT
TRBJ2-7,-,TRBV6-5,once,CASSRTTAGSYEQYF,TGTGCCAGCAGCCGGACAACAGCAGGTTCCTACGAGCAGTACTTC
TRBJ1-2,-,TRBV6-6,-,CASSQPANGAYGYTF,TGTGCCAGCAGCCAGCCAGCGAACGGGGCCTATGGCTACACCTTC
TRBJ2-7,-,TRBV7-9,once,CASSFSSEQYF,TGTGCCAGCAGCTTCAGCTCCGAGCAGTACTTC
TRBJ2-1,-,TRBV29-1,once,CSVERGGGPDNEQFF,TGCAGCGTTGAAAGGGGTGGCGGGCCGGACAATGAGCAGTTCTTC
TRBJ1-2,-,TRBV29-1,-,CSVPGPANYGYTF,TGCAGCGTCCCAGGGCCAGCTAACTATGGCTACACCTTC
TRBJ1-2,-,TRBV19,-,CASSASPGDYGYTF,TGTGCCAGTAGTGCATCCCCAGGGGACTATGGCTACACCTTC
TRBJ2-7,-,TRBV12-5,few,CASGLVRGYEQYF,TGTGCTAGTGGTTTGGTACGTGGCTACGAGCAGTACTTC
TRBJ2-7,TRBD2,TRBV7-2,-,CASSLAQGSGRAKVEQYF,TGTGCCAGCAGCTTAGCGCAGGGAAGCGGGAGGGCCAAGGTTGAGCAGTACTTC
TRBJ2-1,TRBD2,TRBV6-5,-,CASSYSGGGYNEQFF,TGTGCCAGCAGTTACTCCGGGGGGGGCTACAATGAGCAGTTCTTC
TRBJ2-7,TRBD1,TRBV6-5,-,CASTPSGTGFYEQYF,TGTGCCAGCACCCCCAGTGGGACAGGCTTCTACGAGCAGTACTTC
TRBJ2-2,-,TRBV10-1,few,CASSGTWTDGELFF,TGCGCCAGCAGTGGAACCTGGACGGACGGGGAGCTGTTTTTT
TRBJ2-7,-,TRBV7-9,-,CASSSARGYEQYF,TGTGCCAGCAGCTCTGCCAGGGGTTACGAGCAGTACTTC
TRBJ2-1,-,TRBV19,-,CASSIAWAGLSVYEQFF,TGTGCCAGTAGTATAGCGTGGGCAGGTCTTTCGGTGTATGAGCAGTTCTTC
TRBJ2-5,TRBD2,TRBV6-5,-,CASSALAGVRTQYF,TGTGCCAGCAGTGCACTAGCGGGAGTACGCACCCAGTACTTC
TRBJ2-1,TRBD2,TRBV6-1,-,CASSVMRGVYNEQFF,TGTGCCAGCAGTGTTATGCGGGGGGTTTACAATGAGCAGTTCTTC
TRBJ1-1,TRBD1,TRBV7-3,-,CASSLTGDRGLTEAFF,TGTGCCAGCAGCTTAACCGGGGACAGGGGACTCACTGAAGCTTTCTTT
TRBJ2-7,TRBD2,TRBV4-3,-,CASSQGAGGSYEQYF,TGCGCCAGCAGCCAAGGAGCGGGAGGGTCCTACGAGCAGTACTTC
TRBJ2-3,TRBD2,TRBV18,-,CASSRVAGAGDTQYF,TGTGCCAGCTCTCGGGTAGCGGGAGCGGGAGATACGCAGTATTTT